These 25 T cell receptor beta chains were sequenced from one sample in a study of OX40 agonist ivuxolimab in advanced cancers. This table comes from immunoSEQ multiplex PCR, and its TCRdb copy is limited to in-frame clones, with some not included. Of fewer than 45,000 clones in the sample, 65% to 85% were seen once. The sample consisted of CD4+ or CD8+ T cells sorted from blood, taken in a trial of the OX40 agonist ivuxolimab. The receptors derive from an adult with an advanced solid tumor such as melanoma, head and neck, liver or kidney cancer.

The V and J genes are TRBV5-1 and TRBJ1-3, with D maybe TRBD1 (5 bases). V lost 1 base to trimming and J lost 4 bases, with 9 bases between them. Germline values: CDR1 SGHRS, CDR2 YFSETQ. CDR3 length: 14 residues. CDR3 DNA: TGCGCCAGCAGCTTGAATGAGGGGGGAAACACCATATATTTT. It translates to CASSLNEGGNTIYF.

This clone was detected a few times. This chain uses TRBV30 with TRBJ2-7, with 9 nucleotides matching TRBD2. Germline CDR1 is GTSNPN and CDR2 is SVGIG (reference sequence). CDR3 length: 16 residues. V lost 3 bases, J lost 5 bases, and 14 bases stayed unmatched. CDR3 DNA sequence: TGTGCCTGGAGAAAAAACCCCTTAGCGGGAGTGAACGAGCAGTACTTC. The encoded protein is CAWRKNPLAGVNEQYF.

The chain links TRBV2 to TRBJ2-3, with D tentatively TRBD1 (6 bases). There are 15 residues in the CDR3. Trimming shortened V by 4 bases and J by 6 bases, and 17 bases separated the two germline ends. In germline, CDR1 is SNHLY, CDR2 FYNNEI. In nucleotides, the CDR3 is TGTGCCAGCAGTGGTCGACAGGATCCCTCCGATACGCAGTATTTT. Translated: CASSGRQDPSDTQYF. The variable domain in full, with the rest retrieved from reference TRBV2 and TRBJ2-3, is EPEVTQTPSHQVTQMGQEVILRCVPISNHLYFYWYRQILGQKVEFLVSFYNNEISEKSEIFDDQFSVERPDGSNFTLKIRSTKLEDSAMYFCASSGRQDPSDTQYFGPGTRLTVL.

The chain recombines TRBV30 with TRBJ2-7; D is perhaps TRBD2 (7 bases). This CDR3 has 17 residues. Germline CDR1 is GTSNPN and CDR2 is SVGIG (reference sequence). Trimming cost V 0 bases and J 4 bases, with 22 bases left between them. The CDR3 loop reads CAWSVRGAQNTLYEQYF. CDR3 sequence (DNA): TGTGCCTGGAGTGTACGGGGGGCCCAGAACACACTATACGAGCAGTACTTC. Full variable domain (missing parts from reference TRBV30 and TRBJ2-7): SQTIHQWPATLVQPVGSPLSLECTVEGTSNPNLYWYRQAAGRGLQLLFYSVGIGQISSEVPQNLSASRPQDRQFILSSKKLLLSDSGFYLCAWSVRGAQNTLYEQYFGPGTRLTVT.

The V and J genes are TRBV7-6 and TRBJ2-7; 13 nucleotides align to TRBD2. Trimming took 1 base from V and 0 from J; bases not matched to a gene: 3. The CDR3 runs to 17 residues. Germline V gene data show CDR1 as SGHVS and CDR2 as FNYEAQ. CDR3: CASSLVRLAGGSYEQYF. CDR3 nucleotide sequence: TGTGCCAGCAGCTTAGTGAGACTAGCGGGGGGCTCCTACGAGCAGTACTTC. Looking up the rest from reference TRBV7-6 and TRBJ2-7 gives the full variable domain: GAGVSQSPRYKVTKRGQDVALRCDPISGHVSLYWYRQALGQGPEFLTYFNYEAQQDKSGLPNDRFSAERPEGSISTLTIQRTEQRDSAMYRCASSLVRLAGGSYEQYFGPGTRLTVT.

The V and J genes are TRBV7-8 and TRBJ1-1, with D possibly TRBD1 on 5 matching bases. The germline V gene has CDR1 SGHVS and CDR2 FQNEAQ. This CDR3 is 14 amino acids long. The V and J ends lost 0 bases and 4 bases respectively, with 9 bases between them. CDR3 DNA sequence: TGTGCCAGCAGCTTAGCGGGGACGGCCACTGAAGCTTTCTTT. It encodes CASSLAGTATEAFF. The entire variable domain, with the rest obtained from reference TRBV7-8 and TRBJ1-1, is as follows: GAGVSQSPRYKVAKRGQDVALRCDPISGHVSLFWYQQALGQGPEFLTYFQNEAQLDKSGLPSDRFFAERPEGSVSTLKIQRTQQEDSAVYLCASSLAGTATEAFFGQGTRLTVV.

CDR3 amino acids: CASSFPREDDQPQHF. CDR3 coding DNA: TGTGCCAGTAGTTTCCCCCGGGAGGACGATCAGCCCCAGCATTTT. The chain uses TRBV19 and TRBJ1-5; D remains unclear. The ends were cut back, 5 bases at V and 5 bases at J, with 16 bases in the middle. The CDR3 consists of 15 residues. Germline V CDR1 and CDR2: LNHDA, SQIVND (reference sequence).

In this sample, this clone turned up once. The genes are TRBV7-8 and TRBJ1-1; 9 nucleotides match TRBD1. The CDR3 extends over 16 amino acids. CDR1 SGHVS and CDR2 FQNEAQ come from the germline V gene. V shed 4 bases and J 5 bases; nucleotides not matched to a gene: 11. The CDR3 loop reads CASSYGEGQGGTEAFF. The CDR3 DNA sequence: TGTGCCAGCAGCTACGGGGAGGGACAGGGCGGGACTGAAGCTTTCTTT.

The CDR3 DNA reads TGTGCCAGCAGTTACTCTAGGGAAAACTATGGCTACACCTTC. Its protein product is CASSYSRENYGYTF. The chain is built from TRBV6-6 and TRBJ1-2, with D uncertain. The germline gives CDR1 MNHNY, CDR2 SVGAGI (reference sequence). The CDR3 sequence is 14 residues long. V was shortened by 0 bases and J by 2 bases, with 7 bases between the two germline ends.

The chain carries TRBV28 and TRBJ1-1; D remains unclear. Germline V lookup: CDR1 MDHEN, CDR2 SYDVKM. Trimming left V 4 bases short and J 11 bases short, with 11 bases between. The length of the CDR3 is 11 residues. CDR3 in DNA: TGTGCCAGCAGTTCCTCAGTAGAGGCTTTCTTT. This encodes CASSSSVEAFF.

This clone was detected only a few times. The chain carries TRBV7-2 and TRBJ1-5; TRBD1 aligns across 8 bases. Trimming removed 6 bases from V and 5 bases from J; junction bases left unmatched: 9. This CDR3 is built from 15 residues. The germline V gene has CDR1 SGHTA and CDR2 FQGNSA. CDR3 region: CASRFTSQGDQPQHF. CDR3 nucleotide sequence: TGTGCCAGCAGATTTACGTCACAGGGGGATCAGCCCCAGCATTTT.

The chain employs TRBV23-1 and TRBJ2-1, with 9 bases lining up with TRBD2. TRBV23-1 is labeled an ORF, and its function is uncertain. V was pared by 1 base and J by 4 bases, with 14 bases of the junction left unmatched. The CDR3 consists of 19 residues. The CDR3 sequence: CASSQFRRALAGEYNEQFF. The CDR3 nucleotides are TGCGCCAGCAGTCAATTTAGGAGGGCTTTAGCGGGGGAATACAATGAGCAGTTCTTC.

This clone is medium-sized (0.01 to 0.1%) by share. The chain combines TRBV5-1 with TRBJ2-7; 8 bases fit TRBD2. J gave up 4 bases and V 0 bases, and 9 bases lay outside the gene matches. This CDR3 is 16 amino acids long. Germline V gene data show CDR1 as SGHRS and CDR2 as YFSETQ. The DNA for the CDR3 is TGCGCCAGCAGCTTGGCCGGGCGGGAGGTTGGATACGAGCAGTACTTC. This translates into CASSLAGREVGYEQYF.

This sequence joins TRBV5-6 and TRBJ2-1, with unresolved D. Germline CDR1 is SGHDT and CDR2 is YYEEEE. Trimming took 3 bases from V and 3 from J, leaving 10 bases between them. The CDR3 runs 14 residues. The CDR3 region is CASSYGFLYNEQFF. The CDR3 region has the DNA TGTGCCAGCAGCTACGGCTTCCTCTACAATGAGCAGTTCTTC.

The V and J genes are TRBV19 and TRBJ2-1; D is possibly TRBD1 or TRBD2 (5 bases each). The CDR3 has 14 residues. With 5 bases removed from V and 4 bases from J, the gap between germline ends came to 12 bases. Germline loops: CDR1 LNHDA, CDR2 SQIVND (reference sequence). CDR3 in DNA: TGTGCCAGTAGTCCCGGGACCGTTTACAATGAGCAGTTCTTC. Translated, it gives CASSPGTVYNEQFF.

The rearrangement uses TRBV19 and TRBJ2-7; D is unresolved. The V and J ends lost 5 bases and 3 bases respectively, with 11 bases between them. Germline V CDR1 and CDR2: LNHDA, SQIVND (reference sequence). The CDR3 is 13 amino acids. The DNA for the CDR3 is TGTGCCAGTAGTGCCGGGTCCCTCTACGAGCAGTACTTC. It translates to CASSAGSLYEQYF.

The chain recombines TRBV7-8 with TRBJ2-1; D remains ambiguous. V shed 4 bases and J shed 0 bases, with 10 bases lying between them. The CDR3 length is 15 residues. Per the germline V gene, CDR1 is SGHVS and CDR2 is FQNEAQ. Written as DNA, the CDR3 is TGTGCCAGCAGCTCCACACCAACCTCCTACAATGAGCAGTTCTTC. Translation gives CASSSTPTSYNEQFF. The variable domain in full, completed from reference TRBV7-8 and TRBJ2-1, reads GAGVSQSPRYKVAKRGQDVALRCDPISGHVSLFWYQQALGQGPEFLTYFQNEAQLDKSGLPSDRFFAERPEGSVSTLKIQRTQQEDSAVYLCASSSTPTSYNEQFFGPGTRLTVL.

This chain's CDR3 is CASSLDRGWDRGTDTQYF. CDR3 in DNA: TGTGCCAGCAGCTTGGACCGCGGGTGGGACAGGGGCACAGATACGCAGTATTTT. The chain joins TRBV5-6 to TRBJ2-3; TRBD1 aligns across 9 bases. V shed 0 bases, J shed 1 base, and the junction held 9 bases outside the gene matches. This CDR3 is 18 amino acids long. In germline, CDR1 is SGHDT, CDR2 YYEEEE.

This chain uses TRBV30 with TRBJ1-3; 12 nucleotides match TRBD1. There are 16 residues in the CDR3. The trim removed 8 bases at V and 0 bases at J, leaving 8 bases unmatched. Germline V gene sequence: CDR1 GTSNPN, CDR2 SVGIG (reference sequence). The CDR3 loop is CARSGTGGFSGNTIYF. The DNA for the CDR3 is TGTGCCCGTTCCGGGACAGGGGGCTTCTCTGGAAACACCATATATTTT.

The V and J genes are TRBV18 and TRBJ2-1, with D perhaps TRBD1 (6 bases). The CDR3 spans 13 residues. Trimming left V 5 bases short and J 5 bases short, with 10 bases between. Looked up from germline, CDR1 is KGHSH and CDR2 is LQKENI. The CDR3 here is CASSTGTNNEQFF. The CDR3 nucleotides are TGTGCCAGCTCAACAGGGACCAACAATGAGCAGTTCTTC.

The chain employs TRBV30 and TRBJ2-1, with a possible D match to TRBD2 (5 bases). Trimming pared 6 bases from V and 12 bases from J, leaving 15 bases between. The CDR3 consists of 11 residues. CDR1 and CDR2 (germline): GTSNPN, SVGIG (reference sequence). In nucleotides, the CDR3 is TGTGCCTGTTCCGGAGGCGAGAGGCAGTTCTTC. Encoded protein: CACSGGERQFF.

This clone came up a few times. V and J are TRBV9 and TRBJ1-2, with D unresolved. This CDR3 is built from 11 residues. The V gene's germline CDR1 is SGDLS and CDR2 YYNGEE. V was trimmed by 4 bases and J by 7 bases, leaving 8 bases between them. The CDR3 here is CASSSSGGYTF. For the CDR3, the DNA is TGTGCCAGCAGCTCCTCGGGTGGCTACACCTTC.

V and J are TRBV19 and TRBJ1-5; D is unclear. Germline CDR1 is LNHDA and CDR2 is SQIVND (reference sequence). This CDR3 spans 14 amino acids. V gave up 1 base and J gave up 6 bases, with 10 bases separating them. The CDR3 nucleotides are TGTGCCAGTAGTATAGCGCCAGGAGGTCAGCCCCAGCATTTT. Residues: CASSIAPGGQPQHF.

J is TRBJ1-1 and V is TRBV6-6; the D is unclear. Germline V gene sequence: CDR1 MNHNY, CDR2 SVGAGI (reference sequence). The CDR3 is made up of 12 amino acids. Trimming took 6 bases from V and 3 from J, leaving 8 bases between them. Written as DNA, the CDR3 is TGTGCCAGCAGATACGGGGACACTGAAGCTTTCTTT. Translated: CASRYGDTEAFF.

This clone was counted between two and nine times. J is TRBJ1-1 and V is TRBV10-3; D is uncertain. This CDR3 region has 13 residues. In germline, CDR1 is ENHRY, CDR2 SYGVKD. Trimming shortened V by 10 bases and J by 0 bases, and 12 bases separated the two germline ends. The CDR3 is CASDEGMNTEAFF. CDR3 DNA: TGTGCCAGCGATGAGGGAATGAACACTGAAGCTTTCTTT.